This TCR beta chain is from a study of T cells expressing NK-cell markers. TCRdb reworked the 5' RACE reads into one entry per CDR3 protein, no DNA. This repertoire includes about 380,000 distinct CDR3 sequences. CDR3 size: 16 residues. The germline CDR1 and CDR2 sequences are SGDLS and YYNGEE. What was sequenced was blood T cells: a sorted CD56 or NKG2C T cell subset, CD4+ or CD8+ T cells, or bulk PBMC T cells (not recorded which). The sequence came from a man aged 18 to 70 in good health. The chain combines TRBV9 with TRBJ2-3; TCRdb's D gene call, TRBD2, goes unchecked for lack of DNA. CDR3 loop: CASSPGTSGHTDTQYF.